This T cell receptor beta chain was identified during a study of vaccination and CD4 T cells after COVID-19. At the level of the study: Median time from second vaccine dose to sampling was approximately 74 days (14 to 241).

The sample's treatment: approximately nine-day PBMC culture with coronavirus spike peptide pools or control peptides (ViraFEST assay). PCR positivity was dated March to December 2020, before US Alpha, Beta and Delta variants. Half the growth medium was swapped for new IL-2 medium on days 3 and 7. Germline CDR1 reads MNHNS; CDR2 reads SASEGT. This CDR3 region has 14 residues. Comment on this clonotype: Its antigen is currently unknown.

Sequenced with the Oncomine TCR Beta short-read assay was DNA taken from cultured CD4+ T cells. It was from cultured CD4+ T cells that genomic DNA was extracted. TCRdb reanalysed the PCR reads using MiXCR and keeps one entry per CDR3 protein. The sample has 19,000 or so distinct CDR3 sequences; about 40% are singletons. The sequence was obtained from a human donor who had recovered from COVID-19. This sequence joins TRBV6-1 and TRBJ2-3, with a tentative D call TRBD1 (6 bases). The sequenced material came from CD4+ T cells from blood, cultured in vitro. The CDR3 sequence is CATLTGRSTDTQYF. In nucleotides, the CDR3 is TGTGCAACTTTAACAGGGAGATCCACAGATACGCAGTATTTT.